The 22 T cell receptor beta chains reported below all come from one sample, sequenced in a study of T cell responses to AZD1222 COVID-19 vaccine. Some clones are missing from TCRdb's copy, which holds only in-frame ones; the method was immunoSEQ multiplex PCR. The table lists about 130,000 clones, approximately 91% of them singletons. The source material was peripheral blood, sampled 28 days after the second AZD1222 dose. All receptors come from an adult who received the AZD1222 COVID-19 vaccine.

This rearrangement joins TRBV27 to TRBJ1-2; 9 nucleotides agree with TRBD1. Losses at the gene ends were 5 bases for V and 8 bases for J; bases not matched to a gene: 12. In germline, CDR1 is MNHEY, CDR2 SMNVEV (reference sequence). CDR3 length: 15 residues. The CDR3 DNA reads TGTGCCAGCAGTCCCATCTCCGGGACAGGGCGAGGCTACACCTTC. This translates into CASSPISGTGRGYTF.

CDR3 coding DNA: TGTGCCAGCAGCTCGGGGGCAGGGGGTTATAGTGGCTACACCTTC. It specifies CASSSGAGGYSGYTF. The rearrangement joins TRBV5-5 to TRBJ1-2; 7 nucleotides align to TRBD1. This CDR3 contains 15 residues. Germline V gene sequence: CDR1 SGHKS, CDR2 YYEKEE (reference sequence). J gave up 7 bases and V 3 bases, and 12 bases lay outside the gene matches.

This clone was found once. V gene TRBV5-1 combines with J gene TRBJ2-7; D remains ambiguous. The CDR3 spans 11 residues. V lost 4 bases, J lost 2 bases, and 4 bases lay in between. Per the germline V gene, CDR1 is SGHRS and CDR2 is YFSETQ. In DNA form, the CDR3 reads TGCGCCAGCAGCCCCCCCTACGAGCAGTACTTC. Its translation: CASSPPYEQYF.

The chain links TRBV7-9 to TRBJ2-1; D might be TRBD1 or TRBD2, each matching 6 bases. Germline CDR1 SEHNR, CDR2 FQNEAQ (reference sequence). The CDR3 runs 16 residues. Trimming stripped 5 bases from V and 7 bases from J, with 21 bases between. The CDR3 is CASSLKGGWGRNEQFF. CDR3 DNA sequence: TGTGCCAGCAGCCTTAAGGGGGGCTGGGGTAGGAATGAGCAGTTCTTC.

Here the CDR3 reads CASSPSRLVKAQHF. As DNA, the CDR3 is TGTGCCAGCAGTCCATCCAGATTGGTAAAAGCCCAGCATTTT. J is TRBJ1-5 and V is TRBV6-1; D is uncertain. Trimming removed 5 bases at V and 11 bases at J, with 19 bases between. This CDR3 region has 14 residues. Germline loops: CDR1 MNHNS, CDR2 SASEGT.

V gene TRBV3-1 (or the pseudogene TRBV3-2) combines with J gene TRBJ2-7, with 7 nucleotides matching TRBD2. This CDR3 is built from 17 residues. Germline V gives CDR1 LGHDT, CDR2 YNNKEL (reference sequence). Trimming took 0 bases from V and 3 from J; bases not matched to a gene: 11. CDR3 in amino acids: CASSQDMDWRERYEQYV. The CDR3 bases are TGTGCCAGCAGCCAAGACATGGATTGGCGGGAGCGCTACGAGCAGTACGTC.

This chain joins TRBV10-1 and TRBJ2-5; 11 nucleotides match TRBD2. Germline V gene sequence: CDR1 WNHNN, CDR2 SYGVQD (reference sequence). V shed 3 bases and J 3 bases; nucleotides not matched to a gene: 3. The CDR3 runs 15 residues. CDR3 nucleotide sequence: TGCGCCAGCAGTGACCTAGCGGGGGGTAAAGAGACCCAGTACTTC. Its protein product is CASSDLAGGKETQYF.

The rearrangement uses TRBV6-5 and TRBJ2-5, with D possibly matching TRBD2 (5 bases). CDR1 is MNHEY, CDR2 SVGAGI, per germline. This CDR3 contains 14 residues. Trimming pared 0 bases from V and 2 bases from J, leaving 7 bases between. The CDR3 protein is CASSYSPGQETQYF. Here the CDR3 DNA reads TGTGCCAGCAGTTACTCGCCGGGGCAAGAGACCCAGTACTTC.

The rearrangement joins TRBV19 to TRBJ2-2; D is unclear. Germline CDR1 is LNHDA and CDR2 is SQIVND (reference sequence). The CDR3 is 12 amino acids. Trimming left V 7 bases short and J 4 bases short, with 7 bases between. Here the CDR3 reads CASTYSTGELFF. CDR3 sequence (DNA): TGTGCCAGTACTTACTCCACCGGGGAGCTGTTTTTT.

This clone was seen only once. The chain uses TRBV6-6 and TRBJ1-4; D remains ambiguous. Germline lookup yields CDR1 MNHNY and CDR2 SVGAGI (reference sequence). The V end was cut by 4 bases, the J end by 7 bases, with 7 bases between. The CDR3 is made up of 12 amino acids. The CDR3 sequence: CASSLLSEKLFF. CDR3 DNA: TGTGCCAGCAGTTTATTAAGTGAAAAACTGTTTTTT.

V usage is TRBV4-3 and J usage is TRBJ2-1; 8 nucleotides align to TRBD2. The V and J ends lost 6 bases and 6 bases, in that order; junction bases with no gene match: 10. This CDR3 contains 15 residues. Looked up from germline, CDR1 is LGHNA and CDR2 is YSLEER. The DNA for the CDR3 is TGCGCCAGCAGTTTGTGGAGCGGGAGTAGCAATGAGCAGTTCTTC. Its protein is CASSLWSGSSNEQFF.

For the CDR3, the DNA is TGTGCCAGTAGTATGGGACAGGGTAATGGCTACACCTTC. It codes for CASSMGQGNGYTF. This chain uses TRBV19 with TRBJ1-2, with 9 nucleotides matching TRBD1. After removal of 3 bases from V and 6 bases from J, the junction contained 2 bases not matched to a gene. Germline CDR1 and CDR2: LNHDA and SQIVND (reference sequence). The CDR3 has 13 residues.

V and J are TRBV6-5 and TRBJ2-7; D may be TRBD1 (6 bases). The V gene's germline CDR1 is MNHEY and CDR2 SVGAGI. The CDR3 runs 15 residues. Trimming took off 0 bases at V and 4 bases at J, with 13 bases between the two ends. The CDR3 sequence is CASSYSGANGYEQYF. CDR3 nucleotides: TGTGCCAGCAGTTACTCGGGGGCAAACGGGTACGAGCAGTACTTC.

The chain combines TRBV18 with TRBJ1-6, with D tentatively TRBD1 (5 bases). This CDR3 is 16 amino acids long. V was shortened by 5 bases and J by 6 bases, with 17 bases between the two germline ends. Germline lookup yields CDR1 KGHSH and CDR2 LQKENI. The CDR3 DNA follows: TGTGCCAGCTCAACTTACTCCGGGGCCTTTAATTCACCCCTCCACTTT. It specifies CASSTYSGAFNSPLHF.

CDR3 residues: CASSSSLYNSPLHF. CDR3 DNA: TGTGCCAGCAGCTCAAGCCTCTATAATTCACCCCTCCACTTT. The chain carries TRBV7-9 and TRBJ1-6; D not certain. The germline CDR1 and CDR2 sequences are SEHNR and FQNEAQ (reference sequence). The V gene lost 4 bases and the J gene lost 3 bases, with 7 bases spanning the gap. This CDR3 spans 14 amino acids.

This clone has a single count. The chain links TRBV4-1 to TRBJ1-6; 8 nucleotides align to TRBD1. The CDR3 has 16 amino acids. V shed 4 bases and J 7 bases; nucleotides not matched to a gene: 9. CDR1 MGHRA and CDR2 YSYEKL come from the germline V gene. CDR3 residues: CASSLAGQGLNSPLHF. CDR3 DNA sequence: TGCGCCAGCAGCCTTGCCGGACAGGGTTTGAATTCACCCCTCCACTTT.

V usage is TRBV7-9 and J usage is TRBJ1-6, with TRBD1 as a possible D gene (5 bases). CDR3 size: 13 residues. The V gene's germline CDR1 is SEHNR and CDR2 FQNEAQ (reference sequence). Deletions cut 8 bases from V and 4 bases from J, with 9 bases between. The chain's CDR3 is CASRGGYNSPLHF. CDR3 in DNA: TGTGCCAGCCGGGGGGGTTATAATTCACCCCTCCACTTT.

V is TRBV4-1 and J is TRBJ1-5; D remains ambiguous. Trimming took off 1 base at V and 2 bases at J, with 9 bases between the two ends. The CDR3 is made up of 15 amino acids. Germline V lookup: CDR1 MGHRA, CDR2 YSYEKL. As DNA, the CDR3 is TGCGCCAGCAGCCAAGTTGATAAGGGCAATCAGCCCCAGCATTTT. This sequence encodes CASSQVDKGNQPQHF.

This clone was seen more than once but under ten times. The chain joins TRBV3-1 (or the pseudogene TRBV3-2) to TRBJ2-7; perhaps TRBD1 as D (5 bases). Deletions cut 2 bases from V and 2 bases from J, with 13 bases between. From germline, CDR1 is LGHDT and CDR2 YNNKEL (reference sequence). The CDR3 spans 15 residues. The CDR3 DNA sequence: TGTGCCAGCAGCCAACATCGACAGCCCGCCTACGAGCAGTACGTC. Protein: CASSQHRQPAYEQYV.

This clone was observed a handful of times. The rearrangement links TRBV11-3 to TRBJ1-6; no firm D call. V shed 2 bases and J shed 5 bases, with 10 bases lying between them. Germline V CDR1 and CDR2: SGHNT, YENEEA. This CDR3 has 15 amino acids. The CDR3 region has the DNA TGTGCCAGCAGCTTATCGGGAGATAATAATTCACCCCTCCACTTT. The encoded protein is CASSLSGDNNSPLHF.

In nucleotides, the CDR3 is TGCGCCAGCAGCTTGTACTTGGACTCCTACGAGCAGTACTTC. Translation: CASSLYLDSYEQYF. The chain recombines TRBV5-1 with TRBJ2-7; D gene unclear. Trimming stripped 1 base from V and 0 bases from J, with 8 bases between. The CDR3 has 14 residues. Germline lookup yields CDR1 SGHRS and CDR2 YFSETQ.

The chain has TRBV6-1 and TRBJ1-6; perhaps TRBD1 as D (5 bases). The CDR3 is 14 amino acids. V was pared by 2 bases and J by 10 bases, with 12 bases between. CDR1 MNHNS and CDR2 SASEGT come from the germline V gene. Here the CDR3 reads CASSERAGRSPLHF. The CDR3 coding sequence is TGTGCCAGCAGTGAAAGGGCAGGGAGGTCACCCCTCCACTTT.